The 19 T cell receptor beta chains below were found in one sample sequenced in a study of T cells in localized non-small cell lung cancer. Some clones are missing from TCRdb's copy, which holds only in-frame ones; the method was immunoSEQ multiplex PCR. Found here are roughly 38,000 clones, about 88% of them singletons; the top ten hold roughly 2.7%. Sequences were derived from peripheral blood, sampled before any cancer treatment. The receptors stem from a female donor over 55 with stage I squamous cell lung carcinoma.

V gene TRBV19 combines with J gene TRBJ2-7; TRBD2 aligns across 11 bases. J gave up 9 bases and V 5 bases, and 9 bases lay outside the gene matches. CDR1 and CDR2 from the germline V gene are LNHDA and SQIVND (reference sequence). CDR3 length: 14 residues. The chain's CDR3 is CASSPTSGTFGQYF. CDR3 in DNA: TGTGCCAGTAGTCCGACTAGCGGGACATTTGGGCAGTACTTC.

V and J are TRBV9 and TRBJ2-2, with 10 bases matching TRBD2. J gave up 11 bases and V 3 bases, and 4 bases lay outside the gene matches. Looked up from germline, CDR1 is SGDLS and CDR2 is YYNGEE. The CDR3 has 13 residues. CDR3 DNA: TGTGCCAGCAGCGCTAGGACTAGCGGCGAGCTGTTTTTT. Its translation is CASSARTSGELFF.

This chain uses TRBV2 with TRBJ2-1; D not resolved. V was shortened by 5 bases and J by 3 bases, with 5 bases between the two germline ends. This CDR3 contains 12 residues. The germline CDR1 and CDR2 sequences are SNHLY and FYNNEI. CDR3 sequence reads: CASSPSYNEQFF. CDR3 DNA: TGTGCCAGCAGTCCTAGCTACAATGAGCAGTTCTTC.

The chain is built from TRBV4-1 and TRBJ2-3; D possibly uses TRBD1 or TRBD2 (5 bases each). Trimming took 4 bases from V and 0 from J, leaving 23 bases between them. This CDR3 is built from 19 residues. Germline CDR1 and CDR2: MGHRA and YSYEKL. CDR3 nucleotide sequence: TGCGCCAGCAGCCGTAGCCTTACCGGGACCCTATCTAGCACAGATACGCAGTATTTT. Translated: CASSRSLTGTLSSTDTQYF.

This clone was observed once. J is TRBJ1-5 and V is TRBV10-1, with 8 bases lining up with TRBD1. The germline gives CDR1 WNHNN, CDR2 SYGVQD (reference sequence). This CDR3 has 16 amino acids. The trim removed 0 bases at V and 3 bases at J, leaving 4 bases unmatched. The CDR3 sequence: CASSESVTGANQPQHF. CDR3 in DNA: TGCGCCAGCAGTGAGTCTGTGACAGGGGCCAATCAGCCCCAGCATTTT.

The V and J genes are TRBV6-6 and TRBJ1-2; TRBD1 aligns across 7 bases. The CDR3 extends over 15 amino acids. V shed 0 bases, J shed 5 bases, and the junction held 6 bases outside the gene matches. Germline CDR1 reads MNHNY; CDR2 reads SVGAGI (reference sequence). The CDR3 DNA sequence: TGTGCCAGCAGTTACTCAGGACAGGAGCTTTATGGCTACACCTTC. As protein: CASSYSGQELYGYTF.

V usage is TRBV7-9 and J usage is TRBJ2-3; TRBD2 matches at 8 bases. V was pared by 4 bases and J by 2 bases, with 5 bases of the junction left unmatched. The germline V gene has CDR1 SEHNR and CDR2 FQNEAQ (reference sequence). This CDR3 has 15 residues. The CDR3 DNA reads TGTGCCAGCAGCTGGCTAGCGGGCCCCACAGATACGCAGTATTTT. The encoded protein is CASSWLAGPTDTQYF.

The V gene is TRBV4-1, the J gene TRBJ2-5; D gene uncertain. Trimming removed 1 base from V and 5 bases from J, with 8 bases in between. The CDR3 sequence is 13 residues long. Per germline, CDR1 MGHRA and CDR2 YSYEKL. The CDR3 loop reads CASSQVPVETQYF. CDR3 nucleotides: TGCGCCAGCAGCCAAGTCCCGGTGGAGACCCAGTACTTC.

This chain links TRBV14 with TRBJ2-1, with TRBD2 matching over 11 bases. Germline V gene data show CDR1 as SGHDN and CDR2 as FVKESK. CDR3 length equals 16 residues. Unmatched junction bases numbered 7, after V lost 0 bases and J lost 9 bases. The CDR3 sequence is CASSQDVLAGGGEQFF. The CDR3 DNA is TGTGCCAGCAGCCAAGACGTGCTAGCGGGAGGCGGTGAGCAGTTCTTC.

This clone was observed a single time. V and J are TRBV5-1 and TRBJ1-1, with TRBD1 matching 8 bases. Germline V CDR1 and CDR2: SGHRS, YFSETQ. The CDR3 has 15 residues. The J segment lost 5 bases and the V segment lost 6 bases, leaving 12 bases of the junction unmatched. The CDR3 spells CASTLGPGGRTEAFF. CDR3 DNA sequence: TGCGCCAGCACCCTTGGGCCAGGGGGCAGGACTGAAGCTTTCTTT.

The chain is built from TRBV4-3 and TRBJ2-1, with 10 bases fitting TRBD2. This CDR3 region has 17 residues. V was clipped by 1 base and J by 0 bases; unmatched bases: 3. Per the germline V gene, CDR1 is LGHNA and CDR2 is YSLEER. The CDR3: CASSQGTSGSSYNEQFF. CDR3 nucleotide sequence: TGCGCCAGCAGCCAAGGGACTAGCGGTAGCTCCTACAATGAGCAGTTCTTC.

This chain connects TRBV11-3 to TRBJ2-1; 12 bases are shared with TRBD2. The V gene end was trimmed by 5 bases and the J gene end by 6 bases; junction bases not matched to a gene: 5. Germline V CDR1 and CDR2: SGHNT, YENEEA. The CDR3 is 15 amino acids. The CDR3 sequence is CASSASSGRVNEQFF. The CDR3 bases are TGTGCCAGCAGCGCGTCTAGCGGGAGGGTCAATGAGCAGTTCTTC.

This rearrangement joins TRBV6-1 to TRBJ2-4; D unresolved. The CDR3 contains 15 residues. V was shortened by 2 bases and J by 0 bases, with 8 bases between the two germline ends. CDR1 is MNHNS, CDR2 SASEGT, per germline. The CDR3 bases are TGTGCCAGCAGTGAATCAAGGGTAGCCAAAAACATTCAGTACTTC. The encoded protein is CASSESRVAKNIQYF.

The J gene is TRBJ2-2, the V gene TRBV5-4; D is uncertain. The CDR3 has 13 residues. Trimming removed 6 bases from V and 4 bases from J, with 10 bases in between. Germline loops: CDR1 SGHNT, CDR2 YYREEE (reference sequence). CDR3 in amino acids: CASTFPSTGELFF. Here the CDR3 DNA reads TGTGCCAGCACTTTCCCCAGCACCGGGGAGCTGTTTTTT.

The chain joins TRBV5-1 to TRBJ2-7; 7 positions match TRBD1. From germline, CDR1 is SGHRS and CDR2 YFSETQ. The ends lost 0 bases at V and 6 bases at J; junction bases unmatched: 3. This CDR3 has 13 amino acids. This CDR3 reads CASSLVQGFEQYF. In DNA, the CDR3 is TGCGCCAGCAGCTTGGTACAGGGGTTCGAGCAGTACTTC.

This rearrangement joins TRBV25-1 to TRBJ1-4; the D is unclear. Germline V lookup: CDR1 MGHDK, CDR2 SYGVNS. Trimming left V 0 bases short and J 4 bases short, with 9 bases between. There are 15 residues in the CDR3. For the CDR3, the DNA is TGTGCCAGCAGTGAATATGGGAGATTTAATGAAAAACTGTTTTTT. Protein sequence: CASSEYGRFNEKLFF.

The genes are TRBV11-2 and TRBJ2-2; possibly TRBD1 for D (6 bases). V was clipped by 0 bases and J by 4 bases, with 15 bases between them. The CDR3 length is 17 residues. In germline, CDR1 is SGHAT, CDR2 FQNNGV. CDR3 in DNA: TGTGCCAGCAGCTTAGATCTTACAGGGTCGGGCACCGGGGAGCTGTTTTTT. Amino acid sequence: CASSLDLTGSGTGELFF.

The rearrangement uses TRBV19 and TRBJ2-1, with TRBD1 matching 7 bases. V trimming: 6 bases; J trimming: 8 bases; junction bases outside the gene matches: 10. This CDR3 has 14 amino acids. The germline CDR1 and CDR2 sequences are LNHDA and SQIVND (reference sequence). In DNA form, the CDR3 reads TGTGCCAGTAGACATCAGGGGGTCCGGGATGAGCAGTTCTTC. It encodes CASRHQGVRDEQFF. Drawing the rest from reference TRBV19 and TRBJ2-1, the complete variable domain is DGGITQSPKYLFRKEGQNVTLSCEQNLNHDAMYWYRQDPGQGLRLIYYSQIVNDFQKGDIAEGYSVSREKKESFPLTVTSAQKNPTAFYLCASRHQGVRDEQFFGPGTRLTVL.

This chain uses TRBV18 with TRBJ1-2; TRBD1 aligns across 10 bases. CDR3 length: 16 amino acids. The V and J ends lost 3 bases and 1 base, in that order; junction bases with no gene match: 5. The germline V gene encodes CDR1 KGHSH and CDR2 LQKENI. CDR3 nucleotides: TGTGCCAGCTCACCGACAGGGGGCCGTGTTAACTATGGCTACACCTTC. It is translated as CASSPTGGRVNYGYTF. Filled out from reference TRBV18 and TRBJ1-2, the complete variable domain reads NAGVMQNPRHLVRRRGQEARLRCSPMKGHSHVYWYRQLPEEGLKFMVYLQKENIIDESGMPKERFSAEFPKEGPSILRIQQVVRGDSAAYFCASSPTGGRVNYGYTFGSGTRLTVV.